This T cell receptor (beta chain) is drawn from a study of vaccination and CD4 T cells after COVID-19. The V gene's germline CDR1 is DFQATT and CDR2 SNEGSKA (reference sequence). The CDR3 extends over 15 amino acids. Trimming cost V 0 bases and J 6 bases; bases outside gene matches: 5. Concerning this clonotype itself: Its antigen remains unknown.

Oncomine TCR Beta short-read sequencing was applied to DNA from cultured CD4+ T cells. TCRdb re-analysed the PCR reads in MiXCR, keeping a single row per CDR3 protein. In the table there are some 15,000 distinct CDR3 sequences, about half of which are singletons. Time point given: late sampling 161 to 241 days after vaccination in a few convalescent patients. Documented treatment: roughly nine-day PBMC culture with coronavirus spike peptide pools or control peptides (ViraFEST assay). The authors swapped half the medium for fresh IL-2 medium on days 3 and 7. The source material was CD4+ T cells from blood, cultured in vitro, sampled about 7 months after SARS-CoV-2 vaccination. The source is a human donor who had recovered from COVID-19. V gene TRBV20-1 combines with J gene TRBJ2-2; 9 positions agree with TRBD1. This chain's CDR3 is CSARDWRQGAGELFF. The DNA for the CDR3 is TGCAGTGCTAGAGATTGGAGACAGGGGGCCGGGGAGCTGTTTTTT.